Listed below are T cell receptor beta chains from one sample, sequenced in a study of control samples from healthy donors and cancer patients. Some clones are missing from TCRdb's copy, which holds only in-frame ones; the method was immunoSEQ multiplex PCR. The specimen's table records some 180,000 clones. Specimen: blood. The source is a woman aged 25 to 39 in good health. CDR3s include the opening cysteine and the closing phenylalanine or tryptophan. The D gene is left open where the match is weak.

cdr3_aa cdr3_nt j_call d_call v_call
CASSRQETQYF TGTGCCAGCAGCCGACAAGAGACCCAGTACTTC TRBJ2-5 - TRBV14
CASSLGLGRGTDTQYF TGTGCCAGCAGTTTAGGGCTAGGACGGGGCACAGATACGCAGTATTTT TRBJ2-3 - TRBV27
CASSPPGRDGYTF TGTGCCAGCAGCCCCCCTGGGCGAGATGGCTACACCTTC TRBJ1-2 - TRBV9
CASSPVPQLNSPLHF TGTGCCAGCTCCCCCGTTCCACAGCTTAATTCACCCCTCCACTTT TRBJ1-6 - TRBV18
CASSSLDREITEAFF TGTGCCAGTAGTTCCCTAGACAGGGAGATCACTGAAGCTTTCTTT TRBJ1-1 TRBD1 TRBV19
CASSLAGSTGELFF TGTGCCAGCAGCTTGGCAGGGTCTACCGGGGAGCTGTTTTTT TRBJ2-2 - TRBV5-8
CASSLHRGIYTF TGTGCCAGCAGTTTGCACAGGGGTATCTACACCTTC TRBJ1-2 TRBD1 TRBV6-2/TRBV6-3
CASSLQGAGANVLTF TGTGCCAGCAGTCTACAGGGGGCTGGGGCCAACGTCCTGACTTTC TRBJ2-6 TRBD1 TRBV6-5
CASSLIGQTNSPLHF TGTGCCAGCAGCTTAATTGGGCAGACGAATTCACCCCTCCACTTT TRBJ1-6 - TRBV11-2
CASSSHWDSRVAFF TGTGCCAGCAGTTCCCATTGGGACAGTAGAGTAGCTTTCTTT TRBJ1-1 TRBD1 TRBV6-6
CASSAGPFYEQYF TGTGCCAGCAGTGCCGGGCCCTTCTACGAGCAGTACTTC TRBJ2-7 - TRBV27
CASSQDVRGLNYGYTF TGCGCCAGCAGCCAAGATGTGCGTGGCCTAAACTATGGCTACACCTTC TRBJ1-2 - TRBV4-3
CASSLAGSNYGYTF TGTGCCAGCAGCTTGGCGGGCTCTAACTATGGCTACACCTTC TRBJ1-2 - TRBV5-5
CASRDRLADSGNTIYF TGTGCCAGTAGAGACAGACTCGCCGACTCTGGAAACACCATATATTTT TRBJ1-3 - TRBV19
CASSQYGPNSEAFF TGTGCCAGCAGCCAATATGGACCGAATTCAGAAGCTTTCTTT TRBJ1-1 - TRBV3-1/TRBV3-2
CASSYSTRPGNTEAFF TGTGCCAGCAGTTACTCCACGCGACCCGGGAACACTGAAGCTTTCTTT TRBJ1-1 - TRBV6-6
CASSLTKDEQYF TGTGCCAGCAGTTTGACAAAAGACGAGCAGTACTTC TRBJ2-7 - TRBV27
CAWSQARVRATIYF TGTGCCTGGAGTCAGGCCAGGGTTAGGGCCACCATATATTTT TRBJ1-3 - TRBV30
CASSLVSDRGYGYTF TGCGCCAGCAGCTTGGTGTCGGACAGGGGCTATGGCTACACCTTC TRBJ1-2 TRBD1 TRBV5-1
CASSSQGAGANVLTF TGTGCCAGCAGTTCCCAGGGTGCTGGGGCCAACGTCCTGACTTTC TRBJ2-6 - TRBV28
CASSLLRDTVWGTEAFF TGTGCCAGCAGCTTACTCAGGGATACCGTTTGGGGCACTGAAGCTTTCTTT TRBJ1-1 - TRBV7-9
CAGSNLVRVEGQGLDGYTF TGCGCCGGAAGTAACCTGGTTCGGGTGGAGGGACAGGGGTTGGATGGCTACACCTTC TRBJ1-2 TRBD1 TRBV23-1